The T cell receptor beta chain described here comes from a study of cytomegalovirus exposure and HLA in healthy donors. Overall study findings and caveats: The study recorded 150 to 200 TCR beta chains that were cytomegalovirus-associated. First-cohort TCR clusters were later found to tend to co-occur in the 120 validation repertoires. Per published reports, the classifier diagnosed cytomegalovirus status with high specificity and sensitivity. Specificity for CMV antigens was confirmed in vitro for a few of the CMV-associated chains.

Germline V gives CDR1 SNHLY, CDR2 FYNNEI. The length of the CDR3 is 16 residues. J was trimmed by 6 bases and V by 7 bases; bases with no gene match: 16. Repertoires were generated with immunoSEQ multiplex PCR, while TCRdb's copy carries only in-frame clones and drops some. The sample carries 65,000 to 95,000 clones, more than 85% recorded once. About this clone itself: The antigen is undetermined.

This TCR was sampled from a woman aged 25-40 years in good health and CMV-seronegative. This chain joins TRBV2 and TRBJ2-7; 9 nucleotides align to TRBD1. The sequencing sample was made of PBMCs. CDR3 protein: CASTRTGQGFTSEQYF. The CDR3, as DNA: TGTGCCAGCACCCGAACGGGACAGGGTTTCACTTCCGAGCAGTACTTC.